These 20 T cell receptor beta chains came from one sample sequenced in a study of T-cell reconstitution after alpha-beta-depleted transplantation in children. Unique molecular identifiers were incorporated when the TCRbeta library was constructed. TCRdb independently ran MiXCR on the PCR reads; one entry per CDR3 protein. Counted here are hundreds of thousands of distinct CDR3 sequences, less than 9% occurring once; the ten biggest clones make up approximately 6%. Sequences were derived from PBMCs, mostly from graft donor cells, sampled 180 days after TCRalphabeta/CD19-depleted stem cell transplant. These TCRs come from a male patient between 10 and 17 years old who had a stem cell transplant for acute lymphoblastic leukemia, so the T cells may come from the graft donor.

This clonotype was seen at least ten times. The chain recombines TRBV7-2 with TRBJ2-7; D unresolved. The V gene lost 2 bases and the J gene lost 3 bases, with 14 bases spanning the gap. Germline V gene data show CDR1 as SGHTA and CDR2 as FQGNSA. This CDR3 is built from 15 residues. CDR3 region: CASSLSPKGFYEQYF. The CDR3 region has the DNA TGTGCCAGCAGCTTATCCCCAAAAGGGTTCTACGAGCAGTACTTC.

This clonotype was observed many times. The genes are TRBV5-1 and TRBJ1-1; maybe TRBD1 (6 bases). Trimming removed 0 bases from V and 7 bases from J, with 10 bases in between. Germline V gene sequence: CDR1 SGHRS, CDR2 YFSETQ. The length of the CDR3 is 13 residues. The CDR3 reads CASSLGGRSEAFF. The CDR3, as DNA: TGCGCCAGCAGCTTGGGGGGGCGAAGTGAAGCTTTCTTT.

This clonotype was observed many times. In DNA form, the CDR3 reads TGTGCCAGCAGTTCGATCGGTCTCTTCTATGGCTACACCTTC. It encodes CASSSIGLFYGYTF. The rearrangement joins TRBV27 to TRBJ1-2; no firm D call. CDR1 is MNHEY and CDR2 is SMNVEV in the germline V gene (reference sequence). V was clipped by 4 bases and J by 4 bases, with 13 bases between them. The CDR3 has 14 amino acids.

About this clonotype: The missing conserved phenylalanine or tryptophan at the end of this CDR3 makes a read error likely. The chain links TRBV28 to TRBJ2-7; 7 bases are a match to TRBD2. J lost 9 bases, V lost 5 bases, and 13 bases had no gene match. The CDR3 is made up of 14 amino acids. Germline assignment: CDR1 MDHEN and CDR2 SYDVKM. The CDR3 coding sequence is TGTGCCAGCAGTCCTCCTGGAGGCGGGAGCCTGCAGTACTTG. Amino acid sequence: CASSPPGGGSLQYL.

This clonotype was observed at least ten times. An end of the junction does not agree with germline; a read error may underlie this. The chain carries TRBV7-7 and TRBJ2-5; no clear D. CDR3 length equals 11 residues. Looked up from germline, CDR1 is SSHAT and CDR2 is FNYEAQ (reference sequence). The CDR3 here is CASSLEGTQYF. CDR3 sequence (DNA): TGTGCTAGCAGCTTAGAAGGGACCCAGTACTTC.

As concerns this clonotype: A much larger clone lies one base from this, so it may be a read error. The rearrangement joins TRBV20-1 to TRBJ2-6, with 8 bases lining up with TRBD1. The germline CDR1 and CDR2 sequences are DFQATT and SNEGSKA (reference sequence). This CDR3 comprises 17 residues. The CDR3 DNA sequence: TGCTGTGCCAGAGGGACAGGCCGCTCCTCTGGGGCCAACGTCCTGACTTTC. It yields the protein CCARGTGRSSGANVLTF.

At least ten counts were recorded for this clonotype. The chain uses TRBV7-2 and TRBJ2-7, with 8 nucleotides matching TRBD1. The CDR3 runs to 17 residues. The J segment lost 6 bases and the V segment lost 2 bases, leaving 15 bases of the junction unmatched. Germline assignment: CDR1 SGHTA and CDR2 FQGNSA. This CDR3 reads CASSLIFPSDRGIEQYF. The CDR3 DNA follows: TGTGCCAGCAGCTTAATATTCCCATCAGACAGGGGAATCGAGCAGTACTTC.

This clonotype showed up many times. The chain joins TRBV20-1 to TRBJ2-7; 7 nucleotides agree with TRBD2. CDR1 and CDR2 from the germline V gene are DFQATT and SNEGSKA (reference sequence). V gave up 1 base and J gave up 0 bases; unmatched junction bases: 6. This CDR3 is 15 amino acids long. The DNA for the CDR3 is TGCAGTGCTAGAGCTAGCGGCTCCAGCTCCTACGAGCAGTACTTC. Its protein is CSARASGSSSYEQYF.

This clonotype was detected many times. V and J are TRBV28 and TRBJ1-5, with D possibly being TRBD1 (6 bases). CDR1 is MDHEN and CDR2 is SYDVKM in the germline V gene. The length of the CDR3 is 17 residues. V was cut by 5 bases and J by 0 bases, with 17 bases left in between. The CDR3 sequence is CASSPLGGPYSNQPQHF. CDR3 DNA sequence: TGTGCCAGCAGTCCGCTGGGGGGGCCCTATAGCAATCAGCCCCAGCATTTT.

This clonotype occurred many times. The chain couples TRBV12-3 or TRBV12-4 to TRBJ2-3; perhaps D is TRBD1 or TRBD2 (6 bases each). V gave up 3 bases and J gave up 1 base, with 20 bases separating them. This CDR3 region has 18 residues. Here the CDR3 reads CASSFRAGRRGGTDTQYF. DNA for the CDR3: TGTGCCAGCAGTTTTCGTGCCGGGCGGAGGGGGGGCACAGATACGCAGTATTTT.

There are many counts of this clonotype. The CDR3 loop reads CATRDRGRETQYF. In DNA, the CDR3 is TGTGCCACTAGGGACAGGGGGCGTGAGACCCAGTACTTC. This chain links TRBV28 with TRBJ2-5; 12 bases are shared with TRBD1. V was clipped by 10 bases and J by 5 bases; unmatched bases: 5. Germline V gene data show CDR1 as MDHEN and CDR2 as SYDVKM. The CDR3 spans 13 residues.

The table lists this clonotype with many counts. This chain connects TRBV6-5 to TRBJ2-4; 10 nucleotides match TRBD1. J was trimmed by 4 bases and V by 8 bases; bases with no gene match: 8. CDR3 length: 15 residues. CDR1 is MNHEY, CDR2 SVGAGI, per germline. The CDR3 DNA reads TGTGCCAGCTGGATGAGGGACAGGGGAAAAAACATTCAGTACTTC. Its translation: CASWMRDRGKNIQYF.

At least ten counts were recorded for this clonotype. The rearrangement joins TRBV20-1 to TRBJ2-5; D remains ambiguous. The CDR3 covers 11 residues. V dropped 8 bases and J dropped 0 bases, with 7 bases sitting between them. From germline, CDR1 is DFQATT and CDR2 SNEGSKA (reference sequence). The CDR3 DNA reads TGCAGTCTGGTGTACCAAGAGACCCAGTACTTC. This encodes CSLVYQETQYF.

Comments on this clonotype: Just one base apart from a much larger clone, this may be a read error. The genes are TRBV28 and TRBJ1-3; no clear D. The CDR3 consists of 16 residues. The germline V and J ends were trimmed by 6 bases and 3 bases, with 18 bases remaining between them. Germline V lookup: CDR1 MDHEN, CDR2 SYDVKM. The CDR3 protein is CASSQLMRFCGNTIYF. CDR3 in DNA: TGTGCCAGCAGCCAATTAATGAGATTCTGTGGAAACACCATATATTTT.

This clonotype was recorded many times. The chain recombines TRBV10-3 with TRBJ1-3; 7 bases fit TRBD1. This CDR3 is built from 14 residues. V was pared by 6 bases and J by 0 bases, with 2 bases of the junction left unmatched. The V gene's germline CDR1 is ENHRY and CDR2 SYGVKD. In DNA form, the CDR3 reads TGTGCCATCAGCGGGACAGCCTCTGGAAACACCATATATTTT. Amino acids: CAISGTASGNTIYF.

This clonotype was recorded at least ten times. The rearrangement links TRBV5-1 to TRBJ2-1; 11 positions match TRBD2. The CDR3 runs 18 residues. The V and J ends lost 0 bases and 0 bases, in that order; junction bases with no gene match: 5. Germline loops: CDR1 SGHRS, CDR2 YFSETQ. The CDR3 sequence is CASSLGLAGGRSYNEQFF. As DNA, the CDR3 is TGCGCCAGCAGCTTGGGGCTAGCGGGAGGACGCTCCTACAATGAGCAGTTCTTC.

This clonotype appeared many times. CDR3 bases: TGTGCCAGCAGTGCGACCGGGACAGGGGGCTATGGCTACACCTTC. Translation gives CASSATGTGGYGYTF. V usage is TRBV28 and J usage is TRBJ1-2; 11 bases match TRBD1. V lost 5 bases and J lost 4; bases outside the gene matches: 6. CDR1 and CDR2 (germline): MDHEN, SYDVKM. CDR3 length: 15 residues.

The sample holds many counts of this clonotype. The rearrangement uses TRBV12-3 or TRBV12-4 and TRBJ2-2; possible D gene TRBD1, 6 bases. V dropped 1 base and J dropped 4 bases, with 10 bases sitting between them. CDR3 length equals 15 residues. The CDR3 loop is CASSLVGATTGELFF. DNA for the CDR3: TGTGCCAGCAGTTTAGTGGGGGCCACCACCGGGGAGCTGTTTTTT.

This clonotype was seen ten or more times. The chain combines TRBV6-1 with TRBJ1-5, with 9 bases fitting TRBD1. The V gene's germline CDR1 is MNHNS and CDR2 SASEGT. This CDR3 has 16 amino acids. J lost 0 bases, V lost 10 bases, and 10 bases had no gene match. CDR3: CAIPDRGNHSNQPQHF. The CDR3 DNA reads TGTGCCATCCCGGACAGGGGCAACCATAGCAATCAGCCCCAGCATTTT.

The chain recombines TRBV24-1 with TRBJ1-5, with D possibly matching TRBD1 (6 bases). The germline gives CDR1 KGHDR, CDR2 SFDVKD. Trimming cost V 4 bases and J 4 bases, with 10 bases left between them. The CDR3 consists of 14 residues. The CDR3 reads CATSEDRFNQPQHF. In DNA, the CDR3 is TGTGCCACCAGTGAAGACAGGTTTAATCAGCCCCAGCATTTT.